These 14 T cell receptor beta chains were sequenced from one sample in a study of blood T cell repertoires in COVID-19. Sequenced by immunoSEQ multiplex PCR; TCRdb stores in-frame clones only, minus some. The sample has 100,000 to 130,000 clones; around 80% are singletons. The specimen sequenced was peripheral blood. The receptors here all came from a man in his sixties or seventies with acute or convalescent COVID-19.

The DNA of the CDR3 is TGTGCCAGCAGCCGCGGGAGGGGCAGGGAGCTGTTTTTT. Translating gives CASSRGRGRELFF. The chain carries TRBV7-8 and TRBJ2-2, with 9 positions matching TRBD2. The CDR3 is made up of 13 amino acids. V lost 5 bases, J lost 9 bases, and 4 bases stayed unmatched. Germline CDR1 SGHVS, CDR2 FQNEAQ.

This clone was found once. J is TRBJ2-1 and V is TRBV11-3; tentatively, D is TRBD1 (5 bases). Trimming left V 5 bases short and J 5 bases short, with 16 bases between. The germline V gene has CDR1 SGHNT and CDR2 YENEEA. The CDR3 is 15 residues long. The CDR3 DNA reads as TGTGCCAGCAGCCCTGGGGCATTGGACCACAATGAGCAGTTCTTC. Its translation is CASSPGALDHNEQFF.

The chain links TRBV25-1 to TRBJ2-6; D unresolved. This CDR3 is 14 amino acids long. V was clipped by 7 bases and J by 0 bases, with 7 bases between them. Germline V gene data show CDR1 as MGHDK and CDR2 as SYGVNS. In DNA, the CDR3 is TGTGCCAGCACCGCGGACTCTGGGGCCAACGTCCTGACTTTC. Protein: CASTADSGANVLTF.

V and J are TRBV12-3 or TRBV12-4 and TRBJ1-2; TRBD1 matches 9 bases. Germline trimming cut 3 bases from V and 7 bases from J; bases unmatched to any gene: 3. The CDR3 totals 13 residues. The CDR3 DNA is TGTGCCAGCAGTTTCGGACAGGGGACTGGCTACACCTTC. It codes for CASSFGQGTGYTF.

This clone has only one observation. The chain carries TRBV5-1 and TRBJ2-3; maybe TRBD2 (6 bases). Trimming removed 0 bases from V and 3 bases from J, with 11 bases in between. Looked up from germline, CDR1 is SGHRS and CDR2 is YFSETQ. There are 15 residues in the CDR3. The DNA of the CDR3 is TGCGCCAGCAGCTTGGTGGGACTCCCGACAGATACGCAGTATTTT. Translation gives CASSLVGLPTDTQYF.

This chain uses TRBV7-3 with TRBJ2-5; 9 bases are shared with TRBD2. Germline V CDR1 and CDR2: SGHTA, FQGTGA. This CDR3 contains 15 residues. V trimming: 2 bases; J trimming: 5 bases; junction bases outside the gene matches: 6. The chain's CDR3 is CASSLGTSRGETQYF. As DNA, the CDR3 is TGTGCCAGCAGCTTAGGGACTAGCCGGGGGGAGACCCAGTACTTC. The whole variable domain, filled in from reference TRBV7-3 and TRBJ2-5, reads GAGVSQTPSNKVTEKGKYVELRCDPISGHTALYWYRQSLGQGPEFLIYFQGTGAADDSGLPNDRFFAVRPEGSVSTLKIQRTERGDSAVYLCASSLGTSRGETQYFGPGTRLLVL.

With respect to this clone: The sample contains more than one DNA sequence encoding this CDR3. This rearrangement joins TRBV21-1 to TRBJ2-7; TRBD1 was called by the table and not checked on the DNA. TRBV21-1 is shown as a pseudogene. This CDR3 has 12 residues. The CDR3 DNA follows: TGTGCCAGCCTCAGGGGGCGGAATGAGCAGTACTTC. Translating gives CASLRGRNEQYF.

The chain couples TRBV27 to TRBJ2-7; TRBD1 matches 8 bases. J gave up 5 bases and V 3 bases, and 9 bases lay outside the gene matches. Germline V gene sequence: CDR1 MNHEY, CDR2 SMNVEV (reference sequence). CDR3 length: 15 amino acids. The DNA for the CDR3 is TGTGCCAGCAGTTTTCAGGGCCAGGGGGCCAACGAGCAGTACTTC. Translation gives CASSFQGQGANEQYF.

The CDR3 reads CASSSGSGEGSNQPQHF. CDR3 nucleotides: TGTGCCAGCAGCTCAGGGTCAGGGGAGGGTAGCAATCAGCCCCAGCATTTT. This rearrangement joins TRBV7-9 to TRBJ1-5, with a tentative D call TRBD1 (6 bases). This CDR3 is 17 amino acids long. Trimming pared 4 bases from V and 0 bases from J, leaving 16 bases between. Per the germline V gene, CDR1 is SEHNR and CDR2 is FQNEAQ (reference sequence).

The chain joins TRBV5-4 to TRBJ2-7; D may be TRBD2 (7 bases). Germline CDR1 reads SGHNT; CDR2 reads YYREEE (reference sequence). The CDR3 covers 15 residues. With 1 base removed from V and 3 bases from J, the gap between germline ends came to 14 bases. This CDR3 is CASSLQQGGSYEQYF. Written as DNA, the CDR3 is TGTGCCAGCAGCTTGCAACAGGGCGGGAGCTACGAGCAGTACTTC.

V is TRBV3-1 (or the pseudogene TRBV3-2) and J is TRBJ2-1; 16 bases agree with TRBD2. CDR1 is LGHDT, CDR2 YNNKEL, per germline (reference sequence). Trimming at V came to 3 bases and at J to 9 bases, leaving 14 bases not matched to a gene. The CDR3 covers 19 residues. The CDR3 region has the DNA TGTGCCAGCAGCCAGAGAGCCGCATCCGGGACTAGCGGGGGGGGTGAGCAGTTCTTC. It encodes CASSQRAASGTSGGGEQFF.

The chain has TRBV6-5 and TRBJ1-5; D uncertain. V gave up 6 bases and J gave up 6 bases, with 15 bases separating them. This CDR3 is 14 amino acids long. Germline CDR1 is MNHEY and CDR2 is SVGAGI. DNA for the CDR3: TGTGCCAGCAGCTCGGCCCAGTCGGGTCAGCCCCAGCATTTT. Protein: CASSSAQSGQPQHF.

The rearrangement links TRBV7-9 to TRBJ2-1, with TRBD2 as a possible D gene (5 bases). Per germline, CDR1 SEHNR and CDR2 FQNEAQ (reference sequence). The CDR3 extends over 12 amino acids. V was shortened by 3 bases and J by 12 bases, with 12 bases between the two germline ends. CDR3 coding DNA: TGTGCCAGCAGCTTGGGCGAGGGTCTGCAGTTCTTC. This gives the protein CASSLGEGLQFF.

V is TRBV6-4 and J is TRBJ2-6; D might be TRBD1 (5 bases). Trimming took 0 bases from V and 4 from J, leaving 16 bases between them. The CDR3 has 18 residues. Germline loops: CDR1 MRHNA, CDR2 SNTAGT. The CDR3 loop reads CASSDSFKRGGGANVLTF. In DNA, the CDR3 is TGTGCCAGCAGTGACTCGTTTAAAAGGGGTGGCGGGGCCAACGTCCTGACTTTC.